A selection of T cell receptor beta chains follows, all from one sample in a study of a mutant IDH1 vaccine in newly diagnosed glioma. For these TCRs, the target antigens are not known. TCRdb keeps only in-frame clones here, not all; method: immunoSEQ multiplex PCR. The table has under 150,000 clones, around 90% seen once. The material sequenced was PBMCs, taken from a glioma patient whose treatment included an IDH1 peptide vaccine. These receptor sequences come from a woman between 50 and 59 years old with glioma. Each CDR3 is given without its conserved first and last residue.

TRBJ2-4 | TRBV7-9 | ASSPSGDLAKNIQY
TRBJ1-1 | TRBV5-1 | ASSSVEDRINTEAF
TRBJ1-1 | TRBV25-1 | ASSPHRTGIDEAF
TRBJ2-5 | TRBV5-6 | ASSTYSYWGGETQY
TRBJ2-7 | TRBV6-5 | ASSYSRGTYEQY
TRBJ2-7 | TRBV6-6 | ASSSGPGQY
TRBJ2-5 | TRBV5-4 | ASSLGPSGMETQY
TRBJ1-1 | TRBV7-9 | ASSLGELAF
TRBJ1-1 | TRBV5-1 | ASSLSQGAKNTEAF
TRBJ1-2 | TRBV9 | ASSTSDRSYGYT
TRBJ1-3 | TRBV25-1 | ASSEFGRGSGNTIY
TRBJ2-3 | TRBV20-1 | SAKANTQY
TRBJ2-7 | TRBV10-3 | AITPGTSTIEQY
TRBJ2-3 | TRBV6-5 | ASSRKRASTDTQY
TRBJ2-3 | TRBV29-1 | SVDSSPDTQY
TRBJ2-1 | TRBV5-1 | ASSFQGTTNEQF
TRBJ2-7 | TRBV5-1 | ASSIGTSSSYEQY
TRBJ2-1 | TRBV7-2 | ASSLSGISNEQF
TRBJ2-5 | TRBV28 | ASSSPPAGSETQY
TRBJ2-1 | TRBV19 | ASSIELADYNEQF
TRBJ2-1 | TRBV16 | ASSQSKRLYNEQF
TRBJ2-7 | TRBV7-6 | ASSPRQGASYEQY
TRBJ1-4 | TRBV9 | ASSVAGTENEKLF
TRBJ2-5 | TRBV5-5 | ASSLLGGQETQY
TRBJ1-1 | TRBV6-5 | ASSQGVTEAF
TRBJ2-2 | TRBV19 | ASSQTSGGFTGELF
TRBJ2-3 | TRBV9 | ASSAPSLGIPDTQY
TRBJ2-5 | TRBV18 | ASSPRVRGSQETQY
TRBJ2-1 | TRBV6-4 | ASSAWGETARGLGDNEQF
TRBJ2-3 | TRBV10-1 | ASSGRTDLGQY
TRBJ1-1 | TRBV2 | ASSVEGRNTEAF
TRBJ2-1 | TRBV29-1 | SVEGQASGAYNEQF
TRBJ2-7 | TRBV10-2 | ASGSGTASYEQY
TRBJ2-7 | TRBV23-1 | AERGATSYEQY
TRBJ2-7 | TRBV5-1 | ASSSAREPYEQY
TRBJ2-7 | TRBV9 | ASSPAGGRVTYEQY
- | TRBV5-4 | ASSLPASGSYEQY
TRBJ1-1 | TRBV6-1 | ASSEAVNTDGAF
TRBJ1-5 | TRBV5-1 | ASSLAAGGNQPQH
TRBJ2-5 | TRBV5-1 | ASSLAGAAHFETQY
TRBJ1-4 | TRBV7-2 | ASSLARDSLEKLF
TRBJ2-7 | TRBV28 | ASSFSGSSLYEQY
TRBJ2-3 | TRBV9 | ASSVGRGRLDTQY
TRBJ1-4 | TRBV19 | ASSAQGGEKLF
TRBJ1-5 | TRBV28 | ASTLGSNQPQH
TRBJ1-2 | TRBV29-1 | SVAVWGLGT
TRBJ2-3 | TRBV4-1 | ASSQVGGLGADTQY
TRBJ1-2 | TRBV28 | ASSLTGLKGYT